This T cell receptor (beta chain) was sequenced during a study of T cell repertoires in cytomegalovirus infection. For the study at large: From public TCR beta signatures came an indication of both CMV infection and matching HLA type. Broader study findings: Cumulative frequency (of public TCR beta family members) identified carriers of CMV plus the relevant HLA. In two of eight donors, the top clonotype was HLA-C-restricted CMV-specific.

This clonotype was counted a few times. The antigen remains unidentified. From the reads, TCRdb called clonotypes with MiXCR, one entry per CDR3 protein. The sample lists about a million distinct CDR3 sequences; roughly 30% were seen once. Germline V CDR1 and CDR2: SGHDN, FVKESK. V shed 8 bases, J shed 0 bases, and the junction held 3 bases outside the gene matches. This CDR3 has 13 residues. The sequence was collected from a human donor in good health (CMV status not recorded). Some clones in this sample may be carry-over from other donors' samples. Sequencing used cultured CD8+ T cells from PBMCs, obtained from culture after CMV antigen stimulation. The chain uses TRBV14 and TRBJ1-1, with 7 bases identical to TRBD1. CDR3 DNA sequence: TGTGCCAGCGGGGACAGCCTGAACACTGAAGCTTTCTTT. Translated, it gives CASGDSLNTEAFF.